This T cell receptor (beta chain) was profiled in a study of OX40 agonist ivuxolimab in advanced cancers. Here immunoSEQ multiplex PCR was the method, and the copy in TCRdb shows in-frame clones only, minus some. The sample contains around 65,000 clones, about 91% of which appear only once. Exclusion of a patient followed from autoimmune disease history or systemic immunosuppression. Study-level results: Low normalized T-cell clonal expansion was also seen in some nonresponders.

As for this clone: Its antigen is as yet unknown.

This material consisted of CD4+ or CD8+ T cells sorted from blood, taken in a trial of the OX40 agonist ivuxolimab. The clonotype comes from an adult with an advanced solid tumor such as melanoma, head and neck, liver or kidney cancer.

CDR3 sequence (DNA): TGTGCCAGTAGTTTAGGGAGATCCTACGAGCAGTACTTC. Amino acid sequence: CASSLGRSYEQYF. This sequence joins TRBV19 and TRBJ2-7, with TRBD2 as a possible D gene (5 bases). This CDR3 spans 13 amino acids. Per germline, CDR1 LNHDA and CDR2 SQIVND (reference sequence). Trimming shortened V by 5 bases and J by 1 base, and 9 bases separated the two germline ends.